This T cell receptor beta chain was recorded in a study of OX40 agonist ivuxolimab in advanced cancers. Study at large: Patients received intravenous ivuxolimab every 2 weeks at 0.01 to 10 mg/kg.

From germline, CDR1 is LNHDA and CDR2 SQIVND (reference sequence). This CDR3 contains 15 residues. Deletions cut 5 bases from V and 2 bases from J, with 16 bases between. At baseline, cycle 4 day 1, and cycle 7 day 1, blood was sampled. Generated by immunoSEQ multiplex PCR, the TCRdb table keeps only in-frame clones and is missing some. In the table there are 40,000 to 55,000 clones, around nine tenths of which are singletons. The sequence came from an adult with an advanced solid tumor such as melanoma, head and neck, liver or kidney cancer. This chain connects TRBV19 to TRBJ2-7; either TRBD1 or TRBD2 may supply D (5 bases each). Sequenced material: CD4+ or CD8+ T cells sorted from blood, taken in a trial of the OX40 agonist ivuxolimab. CDR3 amino acids: CASSVTGTLTYEQYF. The DNA for the CDR3 is TGTGCCAGTAGTGTAACCGGGACCCTCACCTACGAGCAGTACTTC.